Listed below are T cell receptor beta chains from one sample, sequenced in a study of CD8+CD57+ T cells in acquired aplastic anemia. TCRdb called the reads again in MiXCR, with one record for every CDR3 protein. The sample contains 160,000 or so distinct CDR3 sequences, about two thirds of which appear only once. Sequencing was carried out using sorted CD4+, CD8+, or CD8+CD57+ T cells (not recorded which) from PBMCs. All receptors come from a human donor with aplastic anemia. Each CDR3 is given with its conserved first and last residue. The order of the fields is clone size, J gene, D gene, V gene, CDR3 protein, CDR3 DNA. A D gene is named only where the DNA matches it firmly. The size field is filled for only some rows; it gives once, few, many or a size class.

>NA|TRBJ1-3|NA|TRBV2
CASWRGSGNTIYF
TGTGCCAGTTGGAGAGGCTCTGGAAACACCATATATTTT
>few|TRBJ2-7|NA|TRBV10-3
CAISEYGTGLGEQYF
TGTGCCATCAGTGAGTACGGGACCGGCCTAGGCGAGCAGTACTTC
>NA|TRBJ1-2|NA|TRBV2
CASSEAAYGYTF
TGTGCCAGCAGTGAGGCAGCCTATGGCTACACCTTC
>NA|TRBJ2-7|TRBD2|TRBV19
CASKSSGRAFDEQYF
TGTGCCAGTAAGAGTAGCGGGAGGGCCTTCGACGAGCAGTACTTC
>NA|TRBJ2-5|NA|TRBV20-1
CSARPEGRVETQYF
TGCAGTGCTAGACCCGAAGGCCGAGTGGAGACCCAGTACTTC
>NA|TRBJ2-2|NA|TRBV9
CASSVAGELFF
TGTGCCAGCAGCGTAGCCGGGGAGCTGTTTTTT
>once|TRBJ1-5|TRBD1|TRBV20-1
CSAEKQGEWGQPQHF
TGCAGTGCGGAAAAACAGGGGGAGTGGGGCCAGCCCCAGCATTTT
>NA|TRBJ1-2|TRBD1|TRBV7-8
CASSPQGARGYTF
TGTGCCAGCAGTCCACAGGGGGCGCGTGGCTACACCTTC
>NA|TRBJ1-4|NA|TRBV6-1
CASSDYQSGDEKLFF
TGTGCCAGCAGTGATTATCAGTCTGGGGATGAAAAACTGTTTTTT
>NA|TRBJ2-3|NA|TRBV7-2
CASSAPVNTDTQYF
TGTGCCAGCAGCGCGCCGGTGAACACAGATACGCAGTATTTT
>NA|TRBJ2-7|TRBD2|TRBV4-3
CASSHGTSGGAYEQYF
TGCGCCAGCAGCCATGGGACTAGCGGGGGTGCCTACGAGCAGTACTTC
>NA|TRBJ1-1|NA|TRBV6-2/TRBV6-3
CASSYSRVFGSHTEAFF
TGTGCCAGCAGTTACTCGAGGGTCTTTGGGTCTCACACTGAAGCTTTCTTT
>many|TRBJ2-3|TRBD2|TRBV20-1
CSARGSGYSTDTQYF
TGCAGTGCTAGAGGTAGCGGGTATAGCACAGATACGCAGTATTTT
>few|TRBJ1-6|NA|TRBV2
CASSVQVGSPLHF
TGTGCCAGCAGCGTCCAGGTCGGTTCACCCCTCCACTTT
>NA|TRBJ2-7|NA|TRBV9
CASSVGGLATYEQYF
TGTGCCAGCAGCGTAGGAGGGCTCGCCACCTACGAGCAGTACTTC
>NA|TRBJ2-7|TRBD1|TRBV24-1
CATSDDRVGSYEQYF
TGTGCCACCAGTGATGACAGGGTCGGCTCCTACGAGCAGTACTTC
>once|TRBJ2-5|NA|TRBV7-6
CASSQLPGRAAKETQYF
TGTGCCAGCAGCCAACTGCCGGGGCGGGCCGCTAAAGAGACCCAGTACTTC
>few|TRBJ1-1|NA|TRBV20-1
CSARDQVTRVDTEAFF
TGCAGTGCTAGAGATCAAGTGACACGGGTGGACACTGAAGCTTTCTTT
>NA|TRBJ2-3|TRBD1|TRBV20-1
CSAIGTGGPADTQYF
TGCAGTGCCATAGGGACAGGGGGACCGGCAGATACGCAGTATTTT
>once|TRBJ2-3|TRBD2|TRBV20-1
CSARSSWTSGGTDTQYF
TGCAGTGCTAGGTCGTCTTGGACTAGCGGGGGGACAGATACGCAGTATTTT
>NA|TRBJ1-1|NA|TRBV6-5
CASSYFGFSEAFF
TGTGCCAGCAGTTACTTTGGGTTTAGTGAAGCTTTCTTT
>few|TRBJ2-1|NA|TRBV27
CASSSGVNEQFF
TGTGCCAGCAGTTCAGGGGTAAATGAGCAGTTCTTC
>NA|TRBJ2-3|TRBD2|TRBV6-1
CAIGLAGGPDTQYF
TGTGCCATTGGACTAGCGGGAGGGCCAGATACGCAGTATTTT
>NA|TRBJ2-4|NA|TRBV5-6
CASSSGGPYIQYF
TGTGCCAGCAGCTCCGGCGGGCCGTACATTCAGTACTTC
>NA|TRBJ1-5|NA|TRBV5-6
CASSWAGNQPQHF
TGTGCCAGCAGCTGGGCCGGGAATCAGCCCCAGCATTTT